Listed here are 16 T cell receptor beta chains from one sample, sequenced in a study of blood T cell repertoires in COVID-19. Sequencing used immunoSEQ multiplex PCR; TCRdb keeps in-frame clones, though not all of them. The profile covers about 250,000 clones, with around 82% appearing a single time and 4.4% taken by the ten largest. Source material: peripheral blood. These receptors were collected from a man in his fifties with active or convalescent COVID-19.

The chain employs TRBV7-9 and TRBJ2-7; 11 bases agree with TRBD2. This CDR3 spans 16 amino acids. Germline V CDR1 and CDR2: SEHNR, FQNEAQ (reference sequence). V was clipped by 0 bases and J by 2 bases; unmatched bases: 3. In nucleotides, the CDR3 is TGTGCCAGCAGCTTAGCGCTAGCGGGGGGCACCTACGAGCAGTACTTC. It yields the protein CASSLALAGGTYEQYF.

The chain uses TRBV5-1 and TRBJ2-1; the match to TRBD1 covers 9 bases. Trimming removed 5 bases from V and 13 bases from J; junction bases left unmatched: 10. From germline, CDR1 is SGHRS and CDR2 YFSETQ. The CDR3 loop spans 13 amino acids. In DNA, the CDR3 is TGCGCCAGCAGTCACGACTCGGACAGGGGACAGTTCTTC. Its protein is CASSHDSDRGQFF.

The chain joins TRBV30 to TRBJ1-2; no clear D gene. Germline V gene data show CDR1 as GTSNPN and CDR2 as SVGIG (reference sequence). This CDR3 contains 13 residues. Trimming shortened V by 4 bases and J by 7 bases, and 16 bases separated the two germline ends. The CDR3 DNA sequence: TGTGCCTGGACCGTCCGGGATAACGCTGGCTACACCTTC. Protein sequence: CAWTVRDNAGYTF. The whole variable domain, filled in from reference TRBV30 and TRBJ1-2, reads SQTIHQWPATLVQPVGSPLSLECTVEGTSNPNLYWYRQAAGRGLQLLFYSVGIGQISSEVPQNLSASRPQDRQFILSSKKLLLSDSGFYLCAWTVRDNAGYTFGSGTRLTVV.

CDR3 loop: CASSLNPLAGGETQYF. CDR3 DNA: TGTGCCAGCAGCCTTAACCCACTAGCGGGGGGGGAGACCCAGTACTTC. The chain recombines TRBV7-9 with TRBJ2-5; 13 nucleotides match TRBD2. This CDR3 has 16 residues. Trimming took 5 bases from V and 5 from J; bases not matched to a gene: 8. From germline, CDR1 is SEHNR and CDR2 FQNEAQ (reference sequence).

The rearrangement uses TRBV7-3 and TRBJ2-7; 10 positions agree with TRBD2. CDR3 length: 19 amino acids. CDR1 and CDR2 (germline): SGHTA, FQGTGA. V shed 2 bases and J 4 bases; nucleotides not matched to a gene: 17. Written as DNA, the CDR3 is TGTGCCAGCAGCTTATGGCCTAGCGGGGGAGACACCCCCTCTTACGAGCAGTACTTC. This sequence encodes CASSLWPSGGDTPSYEQYF. The whole variable domain, remainder taken from reference TRBV7-3 and TRBJ2-7, is GAGVSQTPSNKVTEKGKYVELRCDPISGHTALYWYRQSLGQGPEFLIYFQGTGAADDSGLPNDRFFAVRPEGSVSTLKIQRTERGDSAVYLCASSLWPSGGDTPSYEQYFGPGTRLTVT.

The rearrangement uses TRBV15 and TRBJ1-5; 7 bases line up with TRBD1. Trimming cost V 1 base and J 5 bases; bases outside gene matches: 11. Germline loops: CDR1 LNHNV, CDR2 YYDKDF (reference sequence). This CDR3 is built from 17 residues. The CDR3 protein is CATSRVGVDREDQPQHF. CDR3 in DNA: TGTGCCACCAGCAGAGTTGGGGTCGACAGGGAAGATCAGCCCCAGCATTTT. Full variable domain (outside the CDR3, taken from reference TRBV15 and TRBJ1-5): DAMVIQNPRYQVTQFGKPVTLSCSQTLNHNVMYWYQQKSSQAPKLLFHYYDKDFNNEADTPDNFQSRRPNTSFCFLDIRSPGLGDTAMYLCATSRVGVDREDQPQHFGDGTRLSIL.

This rearrangement joins TRBV29-1 to TRBJ1-3; TRBD1 is a possible D gene (6 bases). This CDR3 spans 13 amino acids. Between the trimmed V and J ends, which lost 6 bases and 0 bases, there was a span of 9 bases. CDR1 and CDR2 (germline): SQVTM, ANQGSEA. The CDR3 spells CSVGHSSGNTIYF. Here the CDR3 DNA reads TGCAGCGTGGGACATAGCTCTGGAAACACCATATATTTT.

The J gene is TRBJ2-1, the V gene TRBV5-1; possible D gene TRBD1, 6 bases. Germline V gives CDR1 SGHRS, CDR2 YFSETQ. The CDR3 spans 17 residues. V dropped 1 base and J dropped 4 bases, with 18 bases sitting between them. Here the CDR3 reads CASSLSGGRRSYNEQFF. CDR3 DNA: TGCGCCAGCAGCTTGTCTGGGGGCCGGAGGTCTTACAATGAGCAGTTCTTC.

This rearrangement joins TRBV9 to TRBJ2-2, with D tentatively TRBD2 (5 bases). The CDR3 contains 14 residues. Germline V gives CDR1 SGDLS, CDR2 YYNGEE. V was pared by 5 bases and J by 1 base, with 9 bases between. The CDR3 region is CASSRAGNTGELFF. As DNA, the CDR3 is TGTGCCAGCAGTCGGGCGGGGAACACCGGGGAGCTGTTTTTT.

The chain is built from TRBV3-1 (or the pseudogene TRBV3-2) and TRBJ2-2; D may be TRBD1 (5 bases). Germline assignment: CDR1 LGHDT and CDR2 YNNKEL (reference sequence). This CDR3 spans 16 amino acids. V lost 1 base and J lost 6, with 15 bases in between. Written as DNA, the CDR3 is TGTGCCAGCAGCCAAGGTCCAGGGCTTGGGGCCGGGGAGCTGTTTTTT. Its translation: CASSQGPGLGAGELFF.

The V call is TRBV7-9, the J call TRBJ2-7; TRBD1 aligns across 10 bases. The V segment lost 5 bases and the J segment 7 bases; nucleotides outside the gene matches: 8. Germline V gives CDR1 SEHNR, CDR2 FQNEAQ (reference sequence). The CDR3 totals 14 residues. DNA for the CDR3: TGTGCCAGCAGCATCGGGACAGGGGCGGGGGAGCAGTACTTC. Residues: CASSIGTGAGEQYF.

The CDR3 DNA is TGTGCCAGCAGCCAGTTCCGGACAGGAGAGACCCAGTACTTC. Translated, it gives CASSQFRTGETQYF. The chain combines TRBV3-1 (or the pseudogene TRBV3-2) with TRBJ2-5, with TRBD1 identical over 7 bases. The V gene end was trimmed by 3 bases and the J gene end by 4 bases; junction bases not matched to a gene: 5. Germline lookup yields CDR1 LGHDT and CDR2 YNNKEL (reference sequence). This CDR3 is built from 14 residues.

The V call is TRBV6-2 or TRBV6-3, the J call TRBJ1-5; 9 bases map to TRBD1. The V segment lost 3 bases and the J segment 2 bases; nucleotides outside the gene matches: 5. Germline CDR1 reads MNHEY; CDR2 reads SVGEGT. The CDR3 is 16 residues long. CDR3 in DNA: TGTGCCAGCAGTTATGGGGGGACAGGGCGCAATCAGCCCCAGCATTTT. Translation: CASSYGGTGRNQPQHF.

The V gene is TRBV10-3, the J gene TRBJ2-1; TRBD2 matches 7 bases. The germline V gene has CDR1 ENHRY and CDR2 SYGVKD. After removal of 7 bases from V and 5 bases from J, the junction contained 8 bases not matched to a gene. CDR3 size: 14 residues. DNA for the CDR3: TGTGCCATCAAGTTTGGGGGGGAGAACAATGAGCAGTTCTTC. Protein: CAIKFGGENNEQFF.

The chain couples TRBV6-1 to TRBJ1-1; 7 nucleotides match TRBD1. V dropped 3 bases and J dropped 1; count of bases not matched to a gene: 5. CDR1 is MNHNS and CDR2 is SASEGT in the germline V gene. This CDR3 comprises 15 residues. CDR3 sequence reads: CASSETGFWNTEAFF. The CDR3, as DNA: TGTGCCAGCAGTGAGACAGGGTTCTGGAACACTGAAGCTTTCTTT.

The rearrangement links TRBV2 to TRBJ1-4, with a weak D call TRBD1 (6 bases). The germline gives CDR1 SNHLY, CDR2 FYNNEI. Trimming shortened V by 3 bases and J by 8 bases, and 16 bases separated the two germline ends. This CDR3 is 15 amino acids long. The DNA for the CDR3 is TGTGCCAGCAGTGACGTTATGGGGGCAAGGGAAAAACTGTTTTTT. It encodes CASSDVMGAREKLFF.